This T cell receptor (beta chain) derives from a study of post-analysis software for immune sequencing data. Findings and limits, study-wide: About 5 TRBV segments occurring more often in patients than controls included TRBV5-6, TRBV5-1 and TRBV20-1.

TCR beta cDNA libraries had unique molecular identifiers. MiXCR was run by TCRdb on the PCR reads, yielding one entry per CDR3 protein. The table records about half a million distinct CDR3 sequences, less than 45% of them present only once. V dropped 4 bases and J dropped 5; count of bases not matched to a gene: 5. This CDR3 has 15 residues. Germline CDR1 SNHLY, CDR2 FYNNEI. As for this clonotype: What it binds is not known.

J is TRBJ2-3 and V is TRBV2; TRBD2 matches at 11 bases. The receptor comes from a girl aged 10 to 17 with multiple sclerosis. Material for sequencing was blood. In DNA form, the CDR3 reads TGTGCCAGCAGTGGGCTAGCGGGAGGTATAGATACGCAGTATTTT. The encoded protein is CASSGLAGGIDTQYF.